This entry concerns a single T cell receptor (beta chain). What it binds is not known. This sample is drawn from a study of CD4 T cells in relation to SARS-CoV-2 and coronaviruses. General study points: The assay detects memory recall responses, not culture-primed primary responses.

The unexposed donors gave CD4+ T cells in 2011-2018, prior to COVID-19. Losses at the gene ends were 7 bases for V and 0 bases for J; bases not matched to a gene: 12. This CDR3 region has 16 residues. Germline V gene sequence: CDR1 LNHDA, CDR2 SQIVND (reference sequence). Generated by immunoSEQ multiplex PCR, the TCRdb table keeps only in-frame clones and is missing some. In the table there are 65,000 or so clones, 75% to 90% of which are singletons. The chain has TRBV19 and TRBJ2-7, with 7 bases matching TRBD2. The sequence was obtained from a human donor in good health. Sequencing input: memory CD4+ T cells from PBMCs. CDR3 sequence: CASKREGAGSSYEQYF. The CDR3 coding sequence is TGTGCCAGTAAGCGCGAGGGAGCGGGGAGCTCCTACGAGCAGTACTTC.